Each of the 18 T cell receptor beta chains below was sequenced from the same sample in a study of beta chain features in type 1 diabetes. Study-level points and caveats: In every one of the four CD4+ subsets, TCRB CDR3s were moderately but significantly shorter in Type 1 diabetes patients.

Expressed TCRB transcripts were sequenced after all isolated RNA was converted to cDNA. Profiled with immunoSEQ multiplex PCR; TCRdb holds only in-frame clones, not every one. Altogether about 41,000 clones are present, over 50% being singletons, with the ten largest covering roughly 1.7%. These receptors lack a known antigen. Sequencing input: Tregs from blood. Every receptor here comes from a young man with type 1 diabetes. Some clones in this sample may be carry-over from other donors' samples.

This clone was picked up a small number of times. The chain carries TRBV6-5 and TRBJ1-5; D uncertain. The germline V gene has CDR1 MNHEY and CDR2 SVGAGI. V dropped 2 bases and J dropped 7 bases, with 12 bases sitting between them. The CDR3 totals 14 residues. The CDR3, as DNA: TGTGCCAGCAGTTACGGTTCGGGTATACAGCCCCAGCATTTT. It codes for CASSYGSGIQPQHF.

The V and J genes are TRBV11-2 and TRBJ2-5; D perhaps matches TRBD2 (6 bases). The CDR3 is 17 amino acids. Germline CDR1 reads SGHAT; CDR2 reads FQNNGV. The V gene lost 8 bases and the J gene lost 0 bases, with 22 bases spanning the gap. CDR3 bases: TGTGCCAGCCAAATGACTGTCGGGGGAACGTACCAAGAGACCCAGTACTTC. Protein: CASQMTVGGTYQETQYF.

The chain recombines TRBV19 with TRBJ1-2, with 11 bases identical to TRBD1. The CDR3 runs to 14 residues. CDR1 is LNHDA and CDR2 is SQIVND in the germline V gene (reference sequence). With 5 bases clipped from V and 8 bases from J, the junction kept 7 bases outside the gene matches. The DNA of the CDR3 is TGTGCCAGTAGTCCCGGACAGGGGGCGGAAGGCTACACCTTC. This translates into CASSPGQGAEGYTF.

The genes are TRBV11-1 and TRBJ2-3; D possibly corresponds to TRBD2 (5 bases). The CDR3 has 14 amino acids. V was pared by 3 bases and J by 10 bases, with 17 bases between. Germline CDR1 SGHAT, CDR2 FQDESV (reference sequence). The CDR3 DNA is TGTGCCAGCAGCTTTGATGACGGGGTGAGGTCGCAGTATTTT. Protein product: CASSFDDGVRSQYF.

The rearrangement joins TRBV2 to TRBJ2-3; tentatively, D is TRBD2 (7 bases). The CDR3 is 15 residues long. Germline assignment: CDR1 SNHLY and CDR2 FYNNEI. Trimming removed 6 bases from V and 5 bases from J, with 18 bases in between. Here the CDR3 DNA reads TGTGCCAGCAGCCGGGGGGCGGGGGCAGGAGATACGCAGTATTTT. This encodes CASSRGAGAGDTQYF.

V and J are TRBV6-5 and TRBJ1-2, with 8 bases aligning to TRBD1. The J segment lost 4 bases and the V segment lost 5 bases, leaving 3 bases of the junction unmatched. The CDR3 contains 13 residues. In germline, CDR1 is MNHEY, CDR2 SVGAGI. CDR3 sequence reads: CASSDRGGYGYTF. As DNA, the CDR3 is TGTGCCAGCAGTGACAGGGGAGGCTATGGCTACACCTTC.

The genes are TRBV28 and TRBJ2-5; 7 bases are a match to TRBD1. After removal of 4 bases from V and 4 bases from J, the junction contained 6 bases not matched to a gene. Germline CDR1 MDHEN, CDR2 SYDVKM. The CDR3 is 14 residues long. The CDR3 region has the DNA TGTGCCAGCAGTTCTGCCGGGACAGTAGAGACCCAGTACTTC. This codes for CASSSAGTVETQYF.

This clone has a single count. The J gene is TRBJ1-1, the V gene TRBV7-2, with D uncertain. V was clipped by 7 bases and J by 0 bases, with 12 bases between them. The germline gives CDR1 SGHTA, CDR2 FQGNSA. The CDR3 has 14 amino acids. CDR3 sequence reads: CASKAASMNTEAFF. The CDR3 coding sequence is TGTGCCAGCAAGGCAGCTAGCATGAACACTGAAGCTTTCTTT.

The rearrangement uses TRBV4-1 and TRBJ1-6; D is uncertain. In germline, CDR1 is MGHRA, CDR2 YSYEKL. The CDR3 totals 17 residues. Trimming removed 3 bases from V and 7 bases from J, with 19 bases in between. CDR3 in DNA: TGCGCCAGCAGCCAGTCTAACCTGGCGGGTCAAAATTCACCCCTCCACTTT. Its translation: CASSQSNLAGQNSPLHF.

The rearrangement joins TRBV13 to TRBJ2-1; 12 bases line up with TRBD2. The CDR3 is 20 residues long. Germline trimming cut 4 bases from V and 1 base from J; bases unmatched to any gene: 14. Per germline, CDR1 PRHDT and CDR2 FYEKMQ (reference sequence). CDR3 in DNA: TGTGCCAGCAGCTCACTAGCGGGGGGTTCCGGTCGAGTATCCTACAATGAGCAGTTCTTC. Protein: CASSSLAGGSGRVSYNEQFF.

The table lists this clone with a few counts. The chain is built from TRBV2 and TRBJ2-5; D unclear. The CDR3 totals 11 residues. V was pared by 1 base and J by 10 bases, with 7 bases between. CDR1 SNHLY and CDR2 FYNNEI come from the germline V gene. DNA for the CDR3: TGTGCCAGCAGTGAAGAGAGCTACCAGTACTTC. Its protein product is CASSEESYQYF.

The chain has TRBV20-1 and TRBJ2-4; possible D gene TRBD1, 6 bases. CDR3 size: 11 residues. CDR1 DFQATT and CDR2 SNEGSKA come from the germline V gene (reference sequence). The V end was cut by 3 bases, the J end by 15 bases, with 15 bases between. The CDR3: CSARTNRDRYF. The CDR3 DNA is TGCAGTGCTAGGACCAACAGGGATCGGTACTTC.

The chain joins TRBV29-1 to TRBJ1-1; tentatively, D is TRBD1 (5 bases). The CDR3 has 15 amino acids. V was cut by 3 bases and J by 0 bases, with 14 bases left in between. Germline values: CDR1 SQVTM, CDR2 ANQGSEA. The CDR3 DNA reads as TGCAGCGTTGATTACCTGACAGCCATGAACACTGAAGCTTTCTTT. It encodes CSVDYLTAMNTEAFF.

This chain connects TRBV7-9 to TRBJ1-2; D is perhaps TRBD1 (6 bases). The germline V gene has CDR1 SEHNR and CDR2 FQNEAQ (reference sequence). V was trimmed by 5 bases and J by 1 base, leaving 11 bases between them. This CDR3 is built from 14 residues. The CDR3 protein is CASSPDRYNYGYTF. The CDR3 coding sequence is TGTGCCAGCAGCCCGGACAGATATAACTATGGCTACACCTTC.

The chain links TRBV5-1 to TRBJ1-2, with D hard to call. The V gene's germline CDR1 is SGHRS and CDR2 YFSETQ. V lost 0 bases and J 0 bases, leaving 6 bases between the germline ends. The CDR3 has 14 residues. The CDR3 DNA reads as TGCGCCAGCAGCTTGGACGCGACTAACTATGGCTACACCTTC. It translates to CASSLDATNYGYTF.

The gene calls are TRBV20-1 and TRBJ2-3; tentatively, D is TRBD2 (6 bases). The V end lost 3 bases, the J end lost 11 bases, and 12 bases lay between the germline ends. Looked up from germline, CDR1 is DFQATT and CDR2 is SNEGSKA (reference sequence). This CDR3 spans 11 amino acids. CDR3 region: CSARTWGVQYF. The CDR3 coding sequence is TGCAGTGCTAGGACCTGGGGGGTGCAGTATTTT.

This clone was counted a few times. The chain recombines TRBV12-2 with TRBJ1-2. TRBV12-2 is a pseudogene. The CDR3 runs to 17 residues. CDR3 in DNA: TGTGCAAGTCGCTTTGGGTCCCGCCCGGCGGCTAACTATGGCTACACCTTC. Translating gives CASRFGSRPAANYGYTF.

The chain recombines TRBV11-2 with TRBJ2-3, with D hard to call. V was cut by 4 bases and J by 0 bases, with 11 bases left in between. Germline assignment: CDR1 SGHAT and CDR2 FQNNGV. The CDR3 is made up of 15 amino acids. CDR3 amino acids: CASSYSGASTDTQYF. The CDR3 nucleotides read TGTGCCAGCAGCTACTCGGGTGCTAGCACAGATACGCAGTATTTT.